A single sample gave rise to the 30 T cell receptor beta chains below, sequenced in a study of PD-1 blockade in classical Hodgkin lymphoma. Time point of the sample: cycle 4 day 1 (C4D1), after 6 weeks of nivolumab. Every patient experienced relapse after autologous stem cell transplantation, and brentuximab vedotin exposure varied. Thawed PBMCs yielded CD4+ T cells through magnetic negative selection. The table came from immunoSEQ multiplex PCR; TCRdb's copy has only in-frame clones and leaves some out. The sample consists of tens of thousands of clones, more than 85% of them appearing once. Source: CD4+ T cells from blood, taken before the fourth cycle of nivolumab. These receptors were obtained from a human donor with classical Hodgkin lymphoma.

The rearrangement uses TRBV2 and TRBJ1-3; D unclear. The germline V and J ends were trimmed by 6 bases and 0 bases, with 12 bases remaining between them. Germline V gives CDR1 SNHLY, CDR2 FYNNEI. The CDR3 has 15 amino acids. This chain's CDR3 is CASRRTAVSGNTIYF. The CDR3 coding sequence is TGTGCCAGCAGGAGGACCGCCGTCTCTGGAAACACCATATATTTT.

This sequence joins TRBV10-3 and TRBJ2-2; TRBD2 aligns across 11 bases. V lost 6 bases to trimming and J lost 2 bases; unmatched junction nucleotides: 2. The germline CDR1 and CDR2 sequences are ENHRY and SYGVKD. This CDR3 is built from 15 residues. CDR3 amino acids: CAIRGLAANTGELFF. In DNA, the CDR3 is TGTGCCATCAGGGGACTAGCGGCCAACACCGGGGAGCTGTTTTTT.

The chain has TRBV28 and TRBJ1-5; 7 bases agree with TRBD1. Germline-derived CDR1 and CDR2 are MDHEN and SYDVKM. The J segment lost 6 bases and the V segment lost 6 bases, leaving 8 bases of the junction unmatched. The CDR3 loop spans 14 amino acids. The CDR3 DNA sequence: TGTGCCAGCAGCAATACACAGGGGAGTCAGCCCCAGCATTTT. Translation: CASSNTQGSQPQHF.

The V and J genes are TRBV6-5 and TRBJ2-1, with TRBD2 identical over 9 bases. The length of the CDR3 is 15 residues. Germline trimming cut 7 bases from V and 9 bases from J; bases unmatched to any gene: 13. Germline assignment: CDR1 MNHEY and CDR2 SVGAGI. Written as DNA, the CDR3 is TGTGCCAGCACCTGGGGGAGCGGGGGGACCGCTGAGCAGTTCTTC. As protein: CASTWGSGGTAEQFF.

V is TRBV5-1 and J is TRBJ2-3, with D perhaps matching TRBD2 (7 bases). V was clipped by 4 bases and J by 0 bases, with 15 bases between them. Germline V lookup: CDR1 SGHRS, CDR2 YFSETQ. This CDR3 has 16 amino acids. CDR3 sequence (DNA): TGCGCCAGCAGCGCCGGTAGGGGGGGTAGCACAGATACGCAGTATTTT. Translated, it gives CASSAGRGGSTDTQYF. Complete variable domain (other parts from reference TRBV5-1 and TRBJ2-3): KAGVTQTPRYLIKTRGQQVTLSCSPISGHRSVSWYQQTPGQGLQFLFEYFSETQRNKGNFPGRFSGRQFSNSRSEMNVSTLELGDSALYLCASSAGRGGSTDTQYFGPGTRLTVL.

CDR3 in DNA: TGTGCCAGCGGGGAGAACACCGGGGAGCTGTTTTTT. Its translation: CASGENTGELFF. This chain connects TRBV7-3 to TRBJ2-2; D ambiguous. Germline V lookup: CDR1 SGHTA, CDR2 FQGTGA. The germline V and J ends were trimmed by 8 bases and 1 base, with 5 bases remaining between them. This CDR3 spans 12 amino acids.

Only a few counts were recorded for this clone. This chain joins TRBV2 and TRBJ2-7; either TRBD1 or TRBD2 may supply D (5 bases each). The CDR3 extends over 13 amino acids. The germline gives CDR1 SNHLY, CDR2 FYNNEI. Trimming removed 5 bases from V and 0 bases from J, with 8 bases in between. CDR3 in amino acids: CASSRDGSYEQYF. The DNA for the CDR3 is TGTGCCAGCAGTAGGGACGGCTCCTACGAGCAGTACTTC. Filled out from reference TRBV2 and TRBJ2-7, the complete variable domain reads EPEVTQTPSHQVTQMGQEVILRCVPISNHLYFYWYRQILGQKVEFLVSFYNNEISEKSEIFDDQFSVERPDGSNFTLKIRSTKLEDSAMYFCASSRDGSYEQYFGPGTRLTVT.

This clone was seen more than once but under ten times. This rearrangement joins TRBV13 to TRBJ1-1; D unclear. This CDR3 has 14 residues. Trimming took 0 bases from V and 1 from J, leaving 6 bases between them. The germline gives CDR1 PRHDT, CDR2 FYEKMQ (reference sequence). The CDR3 here is CASSLGNRNTEAFF. The CDR3 bases are TGTGCCAGCAGCTTAGGGAACAGGAACACTGAAGCTTTCTTT.

The V call is TRBV2, the J call TRBJ2-1, with TRBD1 matching 8 bases. Germline V gene data show CDR1 as SNHLY and CDR2 as FYNNEI. Trimming removed 6 bases from V and 8 bases from J; junction bases left unmatched: 9. The CDR3 has 14 residues. CDR3 in DNA: TGTGCCAGCAGCAGGACAGGGAGTCCGGATGAGCAGTTCTTC. This encodes CASSRTGSPDEQFF. Looking up the rest from reference TRBV2 and TRBJ2-1 gives the full variable domain: EPEVTQTPSHQVTQMGQEVILRCVPISNHLYFYWYRQILGQKVEFLVSFYNNEISEKSEIFDDQFSVERPDGSNFTLKIRSTKLEDSAMYFCASSRTGSPDEQFFGPGTRLTVL.

In this sample, this clone turned up once. The chain links TRBV5-1 to TRBJ2-5; a weak D match, TRBD1 (6 bases). Germline V lookup: CDR1 SGHRS, CDR2 YFSETQ. With 0 bases removed from V and 5 bases from J, the gap between germline ends came to 11 bases. There are 14 residues in the CDR3. CDR3 in DNA: TGCGCCAGCAGCTTGGCGGGACAACTCGAGACCCAGTACTTC. Protein sequence: CASSLAGQLETQYF.

This chain joins TRBV2 and TRBJ2-1; D might be TRBD1 (5 bases). V lost 4 bases and J 7 bases, leaving 8 bases between the germline ends. Germline loops: CDR1 SNHLY, CDR2 FYNNEI. This CDR3 spans 12 amino acids. The CDR3 is CASSVGVNEQFF. The CDR3 DNA follows: TGTGCCAGCAGTGTAGGGGTTAATGAGCAGTTCTTC.

This clone was picked up a small number of times. V gene TRBV6-1 combines with J gene TRBJ2-7; D gene uncertain. CDR1 is MNHNS and CDR2 is SASEGT in the germline V gene. The CDR3 consists of 13 residues. V was clipped by 6 bases and J by 1 base, with 10 bases between them. For the CDR3, the DNA is TGTGCCAGCAGAGACGGATTTTCCTACGAGCAGTACTTC. Encoded protein: CASRDGFSYEQYF.

This clone appeared a few times. The CDR3 spells CASSPGLGDTEAFF. In DNA form, the CDR3 reads TGCGCCAGCAGCCCAGGGCTGGGTGACACTGAAGCTTTCTTT. V gene TRBV4-1 combines with J gene TRBJ1-1; D possibly corresponds to TRBD1 (5 bases). The CDR3 sequence is 14 residues long. The germline V and J ends were trimmed by 4 bases and 3 bases, with 12 bases remaining between them. The germline V gene encodes CDR1 MGHRA and CDR2 YSYEKL.

V gene TRBV7-8 combines with J gene TRBJ1-5; a possible D gene is TRBD1 (6 bases). CDR1 and CDR2 from the germline V gene are SGHVS and FQNEAQ. V was cut by 5 bases and J by 5 bases, with 19 bases left in between. The CDR3 runs to 16 residues. The CDR3 protein is CASSPGKGGRYQPQHF. The CDR3 region has the DNA TGTGCCAGCAGCCCGGGAAAGGGGGGTCGGTATCAGCCCCAGCATTTT.

CDR3 bases: TGTGCCAGCTCACCACGGGGAAAGGGCGGGAGTGAGACCCAGTACTTC. This encodes CASSPRGKGGSETQYF. This rearrangement joins TRBV18 to TRBJ2-5; 7 bases map to TRBD2. Germline V CDR1 and CDR2: KGHSH, LQKENI. CDR3 length: 16 amino acids. V was pared by 1 base and J by 5 bases, with 10 bases of the junction left unmatched.

The V gene is TRBV28, the J gene TRBJ1-1, with 10 bases lining up with TRBD1. Germline CDR1 and CDR2: MDHEN and SYDVKM. CDR3 length: 12 residues. V lost 5 bases to trimming and J lost 10 bases; unmatched junction nucleotides: 4. The CDR3 nucleotides read TGTGCCAGCAGTATCCGGGACAGGGGAGCTTTCTTT. Amino acids: CASSIRDRGAFF.

The chain links TRBV30 to TRBJ2-7, with D perhaps given as TRBD1 or TRBD2 (5 bases each). The CDR3 runs 13 residues. The V end lost 4 bases, the J end lost 0 bases, and 10 bases lay between the germline ends. Germline loops: CDR1 GTSNPN, CDR2 SVGIG (reference sequence). The CDR3 bases are TGTGCCTGGATGAGGGACGGCTCCTACGAGCAGTACTTC. Amino acids: CAWMRDGSYEQYF. Based on the CDR3 plus reference TRBV30 and TRBJ2-7, the full variable domain is SQTIHQWPATLVQPVGSPLSLECTVEGTSNPNLYWYRQAAGRGLQLLFYSVGIGQISSEVPQNLSASRPQDRQFILSSKKLLLSDSGFYLCAWMRDGSYEQYFGPGTRLTVT.

V usage is TRBV2 and J usage is TRBJ1-2; 7 bases align to TRBD1. This CDR3 is 14 amino acids long. Germline V lookup: CDR1 SNHLY, CDR2 FYNNEI. After removal of 1 base from V and 4 bases from J, the junction contained 3 bases not matched to a gene. CDR3 region: CASSEGDRAYGYTF. CDR3 DNA sequence: TGTGCCAGCAGTGAAGGCGACAGGGCCTATGGCTACACCTTC.

This chain links TRBV4-2 with TRBJ2-3; 11 bases line up with TRBD2. Germline trimming cut 0 bases from V and 2 bases from J; bases unmatched to any gene: 4. CDR1 is LGHNA and CDR2 is YNFKEQ in the germline V gene. This CDR3 spans 17 amino acids. In nucleotides, the CDR3 is TGTGCCAGCAGCCAAGATTGGGGACTAGCGGACACAGATACGCAGTATTTT. The encoded protein is CASSQDWGLADTDTQYF.

The chain uses TRBV14 and TRBJ2-1; 9 bases match TRBD2. Germline V gives CDR1 SGHDN, CDR2 FVKESK. The CDR3 contains 14 residues. V shed 3 bases, J shed 6 bases, and the junction held 3 bases outside the gene matches. The CDR3 DNA sequence: TGTGCCAGCAGCCAGCGGGAGGGTCCCAATGAGCAGTTCTTC. Amino acids: CASSQREGPNEQFF.

The chain carries TRBV6-5 and TRBJ1-6; D might be TRBD1 (6 bases). Deletions cut 6 bases from V and 3 bases from J, with 9 bases between. CDR1 is MNHEY, CDR2 SVGAGI, per germline. This CDR3 contains 14 residues. The CDR3 DNA reads as TGTGCCAGCAGACGGACAGTCTATAATTCACCCCTCCACTTT. It specifies CASRRTVYNSPLHF.

This chain connects TRBV6-5 to TRBJ2-7, with D maybe TRBD1 (6 bases). V was trimmed by 6 bases and J by 7 bases, leaving 19 bases between them. The CDR3 length is 14 residues. Germline-derived CDR1 and CDR2 are MNHEY and SVGAGI. In DNA form, the CDR3 reads TGTGCCAGCAGGGTCACAGGGAGTGCGGGTGAGCAGTACTTC. This translates into CASRVTGSAGEQYF.

This clone was recorded once. The V and J genes are TRBV5-6 and TRBJ1-2; D is unresolved. The length of the CDR3 is 12 residues. Trimming cost V 2 bases and J 5 bases, with 7 bases left between them. CDR1 and CDR2 from the germline V gene are SGHDT and YYEEEE. In nucleotides, the CDR3 is TGTGCCAGCAGCTTAGGTGGGTATGGCTACACCTTC. Translating it yields CASSLGGYGYTF.

This clone has only one observation. The V and J genes are TRBV29-1 and TRBJ1-1; D remains unclear. The length of the CDR3 is 11 residues. Per the germline V gene, CDR1 is SQVTM and CDR2 is ANQGSEA. Trimming left V 4 bases short and J 8 bases short, with 11 bases between. This chain's CDR3 is CSVVIREEAFF. Written as DNA, the CDR3 is TGCAGCGTTGTTATCCGGGAAGAAGCTTTCTTT.

The rearrangement joins TRBV5-4 to TRBJ2-3; the D is unclear. V was trimmed by 2 bases and J by 4 bases, leaving 5 bases between them. In germline, CDR1 is SGHNT, CDR2 YYREEE (reference sequence). This CDR3 is 12 amino acids long. CDR3 amino acids: CASSFGSDTQYF. CDR3 DNA sequence: TGTGCCAGCAGCTTCGGCTCAGATACGCAGTATTTT.

This chain uses TRBV10-2 with TRBJ2-1; TRBD2 aligns across 9 bases. V dropped 0 bases and J dropped 2; count of bases not matched to a gene: 11. This CDR3 has 19 amino acids. Germline V gene data show CDR1 as WSHSY and CDR2 as SAAADI. CDR3 DNA sequence: TGCGCCAGCAGTGAGTCGTGGATTAGCGGGAGTATCGCCTACAATGAGCAGTTCTTC. Encoded protein: CASSESWISGSIAYNEQFF.

The V call is TRBV7-2, the J call TRBJ2-1, with D possibly matching TRBD2 (6 bases). V lost 0 bases and J 2 bases, leaving 8 bases between the germline ends. The CDR3 contains 15 residues. CDR1 and CDR2 from the germline V gene are SGHTA and FQGNSA. The CDR3 DNA sequence: TGTGCCAGCAGCTTAGCGGGACTCACCTACAATGAGCAGTTCTTC. Amino acid sequence: CASSLAGLTYNEQFF. Full variable domain (outside the CDR3, taken from reference TRBV7-2 and TRBJ2-1): GAGVSQSPSNKVTEKGKDVELRCDPISGHTALYWYRQSLGQGLEFLIYFQGNSAPDKSGLPSDRFSAERTGGSVSTLTIQRTQQEDSAVYLCASSLAGLTYNEQFFGPGTRLTVL.

The chain carries TRBV18 and TRBJ2-3, with 7 bases lining up with TRBD2. V trimming: 4 bases; J trimming: 1 base; junction bases outside the gene matches: 5. This CDR3 contains 15 residues. The germline V gene encodes CDR1 KGHSH and CDR2 LQKENI. CDR3 sequence (DNA): TGTGCCAGCTCACGAGAGGGGAGGGGCACAGATACGCAGTATTTT. Amino acid sequence: CASSREGRGTDTQYF.

The chain uses TRBV6-5 and TRBJ2-1, with D unclear. The V and J ends lost 8 bases and 4 bases respectively, with 12 bases between them. The CDR3 loop spans 13 amino acids. Germline V gene lookup returns CDR1 MNHEY and CDR2 SVGAGI. As DNA, the CDR3 is TGTGCCAGCGCAGCTCTTGGATACAATGAGCAGTTCTTC. This codes for CASAALGYNEQFF.

The CDR3 region has the DNA TGCGCCAGCAGCTTACAGGGGACAGAGACCCAGTACTTC. As protein: CASSLQGTETQYF. The V call is TRBV5-1, the J call TRBJ2-5; 7 bases map to TRBD1. The CDR3 totals 13 residues. Germline CDR1 and CDR2: SGHRS and YFSETQ. With 2 bases clipped from V and 4 bases from J, the junction kept 2 bases outside the gene matches.